The 23 T cell receptor beta chains below all came from one sample that was sequenced in a study of T cell clones after liver transplantation. Sequenced by immunoSEQ multiplex PCR; TCRdb stores in-frame clones only, minus some. The profile covers 12,000 to 15,000 clones, with approximately 81% appearing a single time and 28% taken by the ten largest. The specimen comprised CD8+ T cells from blood, sampled roughly 50 months after liver transplant. These receptors all stem from a human patient who received a liver transplant. The T cells may partly be graft donor cells.

This chain connects TRBV6-4 to TRBJ2-5, with 7 bases that match TRBD2. V was pared by 6 bases and J by 5 bases, with 12 bases of the junction left unmatched. The CDR3 contains 15 residues. The V gene's germline CDR1 is MRHNA and CDR2 SNTAGT. The CDR3 DNA reads as TGTGCCAGCAGCCTAACCTCGGGGGGTATTGAGACCCAGTACTTC. Translating gives CASSLTSGGIETQYF.

CDR3 residues: CASSPSGGFTFYEQYF. CDR3 DNA: TGTGCCAGCAGCCCTTCCGGGGGATTCACCTTCTACGAGCAGTACTTC. The chain is built from TRBV7-9 and TRBJ2-7; possible D gene TRBD2, 6 bases. Trimming removed 5 bases from V and 3 bases from J, with 20 bases in between. Germline V CDR1 and CDR2: SEHNR, FQNEAQ (reference sequence). This CDR3 is 16 amino acids long.

The chain combines TRBV7-2 with TRBJ1-2; 7 bases map to TRBD1. Germline CDR1 reads SGHTA; CDR2 reads FQGNSA. The CDR3 has 16 amino acids. Trimming cost V 5 bases and J 4 bases; bases outside gene matches: 13. CDR3 amino acids: CASSSGAGTDIYGYTF. The CDR3, as DNA: TGTGCCAGCAGCAGCGGCGCCGGGACAGATATCTATGGCTACACCTTC.

The chain recombines TRBV5-6 with TRBJ2-7, with 7 bases lining up with TRBD2. The CDR3 extends over 13 amino acids. Trimming removed 5 bases from V and 1 base from J; junction bases left unmatched: 3. The germline gives CDR1 SGHDT, CDR2 YYEEEE. The CDR3: CASRSGGSYEQYF. Written as DNA, the CDR3 is TGTGCCAGCAGATCCGGGGGGTCCTACGAGCAGTACTTC.

V and J are TRBV5-1 and TRBJ2-7; D remains unclear. The CDR3 extends over 12 amino acids. V lost 0 bases, J lost 5 bases, and 6 bases lay in between. Germline values: CDR1 SGHRS, CDR2 YFSETQ. CDR3 sequence (DNA): TGCGCCAGCAGCTTGGGTCGGAACGAGCAGTACTTC. Translated: CASSLGRNEQYF.

This chain joins TRBV5-1 and TRBJ2-5; D could derive from TRBD1 or TRBD2 (5 bases each). Germline V CDR1 and CDR2: SGHRS, YFSETQ. The length of the CDR3 is 17 residues. Trimming left V 1 base short and J 7 bases short, with 23 bases between. The CDR3 DNA reads TGCGCCAGCAGCTTGATTTCATGGACTGCCGGGCAGGGGACCCAGTACTTC. Its protein is CASSLISWTAGQGTQYF.

V is TRBV28 and J is TRBJ2-7; maybe TRBD1 (6 bases). This CDR3 has 15 amino acids. Germline V gene lookup returns CDR1 MDHEN and CDR2 SYDVKM. Trimming removed 3 bases from V and 1 base from J, with 13 bases in between. CDR3 coding DNA: TGTGCCAGCAGTTTTGGGGGCGCTGAGTCCTACGAGCAGTACTTC. Amino acids: CASSFGGAESYEQYF.

The rearrangement joins TRBV2 to TRBJ1-2; D perhaps matches TRBD1 (6 bases). This CDR3 has 15 amino acids. CDR1 and CDR2 from the germline V gene are SNHLY and FYNNEI. V was pared by 10 bases and J by 5 bases, with 23 bases between. The chain's CDR3 is CAKMDSDHQGYGYTF. CDR3 coding DNA: TGTGCCAAGATGGACAGCGACCACCAGGGGTATGGCTACACCTTC.

The chain couples TRBV23-1 to TRBJ1-1; D is unclear. TRBV23-1 qualifies as an ORF whose function is uncertain. The ends were cut back, 4 bases at V and 1 base at J, with 10 bases in the middle. CDR3 length equals 14 residues. The CDR3 DNA is TGCGCCAGCAGTCCGGTGGGGTGGAACACTGAAGCTTTCTTT. This gives the protein CASSPVGWNTEAFF.

This rearrangement joins TRBV5-1 to TRBJ2-7, with TRBD1 matching 10 bases. The V and J ends lost 6 bases and 6 bases, in that order; junction bases with no gene match: 6. This CDR3 has 13 residues. Germline CDR1 SGHRS, CDR2 YFSETQ. In DNA form, the CDR3 reads TGCGCCAGCACGGGGACAGGGGATCGCGAGCAGTACTTC. Its translation: CASTGTGDREQYF.

CDR3 bases: TGTGCCAGCGGACAGGCAAACCAAGAGACCCAGTACTTC. This gives the protein CASGQANQETQYF. The genes are TRBV7-9 and TRBJ2-5, with TRBD1 matching over 7 bases. V shed 8 bases and J 0 bases; nucleotides not matched to a gene: 3. Per the germline V gene, CDR1 is SEHNR and CDR2 is FQNEAQ (reference sequence). The CDR3 covers 13 residues.

The V and J genes are TRBV5-1 and TRBJ1-3; D unresolved. CDR1 is SGHRS and CDR2 is YFSETQ in the germline V gene. The CDR3 length is 16 residues. V was clipped by 8 bases and J by 0 bases, with 18 bases between them. This CDR3 is CASTIGRASSGNTIYF. DNA for the CDR3: TGCGCCAGTACCATCGGACGGGCGAGCTCTGGAAACACCATATATTTT.

The V gene is TRBV28, the J gene TRBJ2-3, with D possibly being TRBD2 (5 bases). V was cut by 6 bases and J by 3 bases, with 13 bases left in between. Germline V gives CDR1 MDHEN, CDR2 SYDVKM. This CDR3 has 14 residues. The CDR3 loop is CASSLASGTDTQYF. In DNA, the CDR3 is TGTGCCAGCAGCTTAGCGTCCGGGACAGATACGCAGTATTTT.

The rearrangement joins TRBV7-9 to TRBJ1-5; D remains unclear. The CDR3 runs to 14 residues. Trimming cost V 1 base and J 3 bases, with 7 bases left between them. CDR1 SEHNR and CDR2 FQNEAQ come from the germline V gene (reference sequence). In nucleotides, the CDR3 is TGTGCCAGCAGCTTAGGAAATGCCAATCAGCCCCAGCATTTT. Residues: CASSLGNANQPQHF.

The rearrangement links TRBV6-5 to TRBJ2-4, with TRBD2 matching over 7 bases. Germline V gene lookup returns CDR1 MNHEY and CDR2 SVGAGI. J gave up 1 base and V 2 bases, and 2 bases lay outside the gene matches. The CDR3 has 15 amino acids. CDR3 sequence: CASSYAGGAKNIQYF. The DNA of the CDR3 is TGTGCCAGCAGTTACGCCGGGGGGGCCAAAAACATTCAGTACTTC.

The chain couples TRBV28 to TRBJ1-2, with a weak D call TRBD1 (5 bases). The CDR3 runs to 17 residues. CDR1 is MDHEN and CDR2 is SYDVKM in the germline V gene. The V end was cut by 4 bases, the J end by 0 bases, with 18 bases between. The CDR3 loop reads CASSWETVYNPNYGYTF. The CDR3 DNA reads as TGTGCCAGCAGTTGGGAGACAGTCTATAATCCTAACTATGGCTACACCTTC.

V is TRBV4-3 and J is TRBJ2-3; TRBD2 matches 8 bases. The CDR3 covers 16 residues. Per the germline V gene, CDR1 is LGHNA and CDR2 is YSLEER. V was pared by 3 bases and J by 0 bases, with 5 bases of the junction left unmatched. CDR3 region: CASSQGTSGSTDTQYF. The CDR3 DNA is TGCGCCAGCAGCCAGGGAACTAGCGGTAGCACAGATACGCAGTATTTT.

The chain uses TRBV7-6 and TRBJ1-2; D is possibly TRBD1 (5 bases). Germline V CDR1 and CDR2: SGHVS, FNYEAQ. The CDR3 length is 12 residues. Trimming removed 8 bases at V and 4 bases at J, with 11 bases between. CDR3 DNA sequence: TGTGCCAGCGGGGGGGGTTCCTATGGCTACACCTTC. Translated, it gives CASGGGSYGYTF.

This clone was seen only a few times. The chain employs TRBV9 and TRBJ1-3; possible D gene TRBD1, 5 bases. CDR3 length: 18 residues. Germline values: CDR1 SGDLS, CDR2 YYNGEE. Trimming removed 0 bases at V and 0 bases at J, with 16 bases between. CDR3 protein: CASSVDDSRDFSGNTIYF. CDR3 DNA: TGTGCCAGCAGCGTAGATGACAGCCGTGACTTCTCTGGAAACACCATATATTTT.

The chain employs TRBV9 and TRBJ2-5; TRBD2 agrees at 8 bases. With V trimmed by 4 bases and J by 5 bases, 10 bases remained unmatched. The length of the CDR3 is 15 residues. Germline V CDR1 and CDR2: SGDLS, YYNGEE. The CDR3 DNA reads as TGTGCCAGCAGCCCCTTTCCAGCGGGGGTGGAGACCCAGTACTTC. It is translated as CASSPFPAGVETQYF. Based on the CDR3 plus reference TRBV9 and TRBJ2-5, the full variable domain is DSGVTQTPKHLITATGQRVTLRCSPRSGDLSVYWYQQSLDQGLQFLIQYYNGEERAKGNILERFSAQQFPDLHSELNLSSLELGDSALYFCASSPFPAGVETQYFGPGTRLLVL.

This clone is categorized as medium-sized. J is TRBJ2-1 and V is TRBV7-7, with 8 bases identical to TRBD1. J was trimmed by 7 bases and V by 9 bases; bases with no gene match: 14. This CDR3 is built from 15 residues. CDR1 is SSHAT, CDR2 FNYEAQ, per germline (reference sequence). CDR3 protein: CASYPPGQEGNEQFF. CDR3 DNA sequence: TGTGCCAGTTACCCTCCGGGACAGGAAGGGAATGAGCAGTTCTTC.

V usage is TRBV4-3 and J usage is TRBJ2-3, with D unresolved. Trimming took 0 bases from V and 4 from J, leaving 11 bases between them. The CDR3 spans 15 residues. Germline values: CDR1 LGHNA, CDR2 YSLEER. Here the CDR3 DNA reads TGCGCCAGCAGCCAAGAGTGGGTATGGTCAGATACGCAGTATTTT. This codes for CASSQEWVWSDTQYF.

The rearrangement links TRBV7-3 to TRBJ1-3; D not resolved. Trimming pared 2 bases from V and 0 bases from J, leaving 14 bases between. Germline V lookup: CDR1 SGHTA, CDR2 FQGTGA. This CDR3 comprises 17 residues. The CDR3 spells CASSLFPQASSGNTIYF. The CDR3, as DNA: TGTGCCAGCAGCTTATTCCCCCAGGCCAGCTCTGGAAACACCATATATTTT.